These T cell receptor beta chains were read from a single sample in a study of beta chain features in type 1 diabetes. Generated by immunoSEQ multiplex PCR, the TCRdb table keeps only in-frame clones and is missing some. The data show a few hundred thousand clones, about 15% seen once. The source material was naive CD4+ T cells from blood. The receptors were gathered from a man aged 25-45 years with type 1 diabetes. The CDR3 runs from the conserved cysteine through the conserved F or W. The D gene is left open where the match is weak. Clone size is not always given. Where it is, it says once, few, many or a class for expanded clones.

TRBJ2-7	TRBV29-1	TRBD2	few	12	CSVGGSSYEQYF	TGCAGCGTTGGCGGGAGCTCCTACGAGCAGTACTTC
TRBJ2-2	TRBV11-3	NA	NA	16	CASSLEQGANTGELFF	TGTGCCAGCAGCTTAGAGCAGGGTGCGAACACCGGGGAGCTGTTTTTT
TRBJ2-2	TRBV27	TRBD1	few	15	CASSLTGVATGELFF	TGTGCCAGCAGTCTGACAGGGGTGGCCACCGGGGAGCTGTTTTTT
TRBJ1-1	TRBV19	TRBD1	NA	14	CASSPGQGAAEAFF	TGTGCCAGTAGTCCTGGACAGGGGGCAGCAGAAGCTTTCTTT
TRBJ1-1	TRBV18	NA	few	12	CASSDGGAEAFF	TGTGCCAGCTCGGATGGAGGGGCTGAAGCTTTCTTT
TRBJ1-2	TRBV27	NA	NA	14	CASSLGGGGYGYTF	TGTGCCAGCAGTCTGGGAGGGGGTGGCTATGGCTACACCTTC
TRBJ2-3	TRBV6-5	TRBD1	NA	16	CASSSTGAPGTDTQYF	TGTGCCAGCAGTTCAACAGGGGCGCCAGGCACAGATACGCAGTATTTT
TRBJ2-7	TRBV11-2	TRBD2	NA	16	CASSQTELGGFNEQYF	TGTGCCAGCAGCCAAACCGAGTTGGGGGGGTTCAACGAGCAGTACTTC
TRBJ2-3	TRBV5-1	NA	few	13	CASSLIGTDTQYF	TGCGCCAGCAGCTTGATCGGTACAGATACGCAGTATTTT
TRBJ2-3	TRBV19	TRBD2	NA	15	CASSPLAGGQNTQYF	TGTGCCAGTAGTCCCCTAGCGGGGGGGCAAAATACGCAGTATTTT
TRBJ2-2	TRBV9	TRBD1	NA	18	CASSVRPGTGGRTGELFF	TGTGCCAGCAGCGTCAGACCCGGGACAGGTGGTCGCACCGGGGAGCTGTTTTTT
TRBJ2-7	TRBV6-6	TRBD1	few	14	CASRPDRAHYEQYF	TGTGCCAGCAGACCGGACAGGGCTCACTACGAGCAGTACTTC
TRBJ2-5	TRBV29-1	NA	few	12	CSAEGRMETQYF	TGCAGCGCAGAGGGCCGAATGGAGACCCAGTACTTC
TRBJ2-1	TRBV2	NA	NA	14	CASRIDSHPNEQFF	TGTGCCAGCAGGATAGACAGTCATCCCAATGAGCAGTTCTTC
TRBJ2-7	TRBV5-4	NA	few	14	CASSFGTQSYEQYF	TGTGCCAGCAGCTTTGGGACTCAGTCCTACGAGCAGTACTTC